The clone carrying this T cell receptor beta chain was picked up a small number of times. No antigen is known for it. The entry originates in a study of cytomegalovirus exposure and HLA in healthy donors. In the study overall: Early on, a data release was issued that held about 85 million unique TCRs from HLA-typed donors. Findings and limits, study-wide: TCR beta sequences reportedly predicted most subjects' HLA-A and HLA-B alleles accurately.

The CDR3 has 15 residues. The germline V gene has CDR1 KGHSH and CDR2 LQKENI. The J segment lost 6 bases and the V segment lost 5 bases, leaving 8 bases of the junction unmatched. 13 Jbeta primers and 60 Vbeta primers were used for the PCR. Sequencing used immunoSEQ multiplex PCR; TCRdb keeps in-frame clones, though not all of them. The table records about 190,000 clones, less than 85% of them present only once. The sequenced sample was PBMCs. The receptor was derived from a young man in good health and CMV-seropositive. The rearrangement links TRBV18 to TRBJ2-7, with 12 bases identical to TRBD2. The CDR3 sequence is CASSSTSGRGTEQYF. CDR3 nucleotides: TGTGCCAGCTCATCGACTAGCGGGAGAGGAACCGAGCAGTACTTC. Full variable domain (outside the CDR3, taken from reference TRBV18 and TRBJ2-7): NAGVMQNPRHLVRRRGQEARLRCSPMKGHSHVYWYRQLPEEGLKFMVYLQKENIIDESGMPKERFSAEFPKEGPSILRIQQVVRGDSAAYFCASSSTSGRGTEQYFGPGTRLTVT.